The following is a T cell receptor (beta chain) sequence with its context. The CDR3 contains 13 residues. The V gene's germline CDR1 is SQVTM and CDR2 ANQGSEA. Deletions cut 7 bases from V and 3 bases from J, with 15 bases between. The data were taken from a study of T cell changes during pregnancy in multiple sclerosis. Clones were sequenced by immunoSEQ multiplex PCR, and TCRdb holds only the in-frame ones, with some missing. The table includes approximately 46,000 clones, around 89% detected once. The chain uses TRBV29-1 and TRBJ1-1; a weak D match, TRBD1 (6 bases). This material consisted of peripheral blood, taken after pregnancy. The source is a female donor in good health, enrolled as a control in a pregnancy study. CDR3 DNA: TGCAGCGCGCGCGGAGGGGGGGACACTGAAGCTTTCTTT. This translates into CSARGGGDTEAFF.